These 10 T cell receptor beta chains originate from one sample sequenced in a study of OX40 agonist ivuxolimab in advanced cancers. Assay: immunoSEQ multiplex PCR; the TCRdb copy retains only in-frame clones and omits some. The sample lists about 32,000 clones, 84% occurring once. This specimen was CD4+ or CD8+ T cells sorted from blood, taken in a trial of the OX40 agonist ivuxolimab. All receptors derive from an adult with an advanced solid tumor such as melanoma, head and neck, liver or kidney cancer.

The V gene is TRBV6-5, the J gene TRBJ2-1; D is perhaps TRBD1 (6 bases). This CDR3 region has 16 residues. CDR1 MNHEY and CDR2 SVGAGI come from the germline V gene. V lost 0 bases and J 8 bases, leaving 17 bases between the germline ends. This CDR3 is CASSYSMRNRAHEQFF. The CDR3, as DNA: TGTGCCAGCAGTTACTCGATGCGGAACAGGGCCCATGAGCAGTTCTTC.

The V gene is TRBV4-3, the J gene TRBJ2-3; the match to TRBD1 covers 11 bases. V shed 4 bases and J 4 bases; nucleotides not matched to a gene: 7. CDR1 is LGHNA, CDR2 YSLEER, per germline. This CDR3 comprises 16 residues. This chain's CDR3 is CASSPGLGQGADTQYF. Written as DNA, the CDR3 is TGCGCCAGCAGCCCGGGTTTGGGACAGGGGGCAGATACGCAGTATTTT.

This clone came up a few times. The CDR3 loop reads CASSVAWGVHEQYF. The CDR3 bases are TGTGCCAGCAGCGTAGCTTGGGGGGTCCACGAGCAGTACTTC. The chain couples TRBV9 to TRBJ2-7; possible D gene TRBD2, 6 bases. Germline-derived CDR1 and CDR2 are SGDLS and YYNGEE. The V end lost 0 bases, the J end lost 5 bases, and 12 bases lay between the germline ends. CDR3 length equals 14 residues.

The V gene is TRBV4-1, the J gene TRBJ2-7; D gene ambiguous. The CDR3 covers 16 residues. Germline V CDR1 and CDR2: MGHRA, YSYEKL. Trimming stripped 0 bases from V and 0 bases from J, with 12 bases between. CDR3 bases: TGCGCCAGCAGCCAAGATCCGGTGGGCAACTCCTACGAGCAGTACTTC. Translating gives CASSQDPVGNSYEQYF.

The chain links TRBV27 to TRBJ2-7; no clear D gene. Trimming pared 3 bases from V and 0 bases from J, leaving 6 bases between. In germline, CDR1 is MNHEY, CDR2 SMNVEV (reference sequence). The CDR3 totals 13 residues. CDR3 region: CASSFQSSYEQYF. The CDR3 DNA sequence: TGTGCCAGCAGTTTCCAAAGCTCCTACGAGCAGTACTTC.

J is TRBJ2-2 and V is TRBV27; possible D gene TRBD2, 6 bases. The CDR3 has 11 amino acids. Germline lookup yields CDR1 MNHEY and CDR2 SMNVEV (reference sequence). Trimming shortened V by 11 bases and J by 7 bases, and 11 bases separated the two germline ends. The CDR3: CAAGRNGELFF. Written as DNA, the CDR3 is TGTGCCGCTGGGAGGAACGGGGAGCTGTTTTTT.

Here the CDR3 DNA reads TGTGCCACCAGCAGGCCTGGGGAGGGCTACGAGCAGTACTTC. This translates into CATSRPGEGYEQYF. The chain recombines TRBV15 with TRBJ2-7; TRBD2 matches at 7 bases. With 3 bases clipped from V and 3 bases from J, the junction kept 5 bases outside the gene matches. CDR1 and CDR2 (germline): LNHNV, YYDKDF (reference sequence). The CDR3 spans 14 residues.

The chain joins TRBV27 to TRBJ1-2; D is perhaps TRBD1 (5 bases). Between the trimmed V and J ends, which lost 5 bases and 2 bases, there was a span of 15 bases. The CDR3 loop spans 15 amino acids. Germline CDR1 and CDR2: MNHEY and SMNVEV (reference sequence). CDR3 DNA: TGTGCCAGCAGTCCCCGCGGGGGGAAAAACTATGGCTACACCTTC. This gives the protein CASSPRGGKNYGYTF.

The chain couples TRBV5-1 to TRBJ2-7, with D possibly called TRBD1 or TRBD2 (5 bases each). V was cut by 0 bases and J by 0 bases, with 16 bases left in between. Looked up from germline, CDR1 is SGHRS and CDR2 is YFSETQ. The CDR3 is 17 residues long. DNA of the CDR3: TGCGCCAGCAGCTTGGCCGCAGGTTTCGGGGCCTCCTACGAGCAGTACTTC. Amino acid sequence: CASSLAAGFGASYEQYF.

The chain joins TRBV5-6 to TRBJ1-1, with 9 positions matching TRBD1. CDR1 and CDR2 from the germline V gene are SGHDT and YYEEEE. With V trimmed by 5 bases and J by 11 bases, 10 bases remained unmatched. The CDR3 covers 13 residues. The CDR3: CASSTGTGYLAFF. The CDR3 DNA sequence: TGTGCCAGCAGTACCGGGACAGGGTATCTTGCTTTCTTT. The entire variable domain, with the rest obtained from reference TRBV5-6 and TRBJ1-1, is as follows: DAGVTQSPTHLIKTRGQQVTLRCSPKSGHDTVSWYQQALGQGPQFIFQYYEEEERQRGNFPDRFSGHQFPNYSSELNVNALLLGDSALYLCASSTGTGYLAFFGQGTRLTVV.